Shown below are 20 T cell receptor beta chains from a single sample sequenced in a study of regulatory T cells in long-lasting Graves disease. Building of the TCR beta libraries involved iRepertoire HTBI primers and Arm-PCR of CDR3 regions. TCRdb fed the multiplex PCR reads into MiXCR, producing one record per CDR3 protein. The sample includes 300,000 to 450,000 distinct CDR3 sequences, around a sixth seen only once; the top ten take 20% to 25%. Time point noted: newly diagnosed GD, antithyroid drugs for less than 3 months. Scientists built the TCR library using RNA that was extracted from PBMCs. This sample comprised peripheral blood mononuclear cells (PBMCs), obtained at new diagnosis, from a patient treated with antithyroid drugs. All receptors derive from a female donor with Graves disease.

This clonotype was seen at least ten times. The chain uses TRBV20-1 and TRBJ2-5; TRBD2 matches 8 bases. The CDR3 totals 13 residues. Unmatched junction bases numbered 6, after V lost 5 bases and J lost 4 bases. Germline assignment: CDR1 DFQATT and CDR2 SNEGSKA (reference sequence). The CDR3 loop is CSAADSGGETQYF. CDR3 in DNA: TGCAGTGCTGCGGACAGCGGGGGAGAGACCCAGTACTTC.

In this sample, this clonotype turned up a few times. The chain uses TRBV6-1 and TRBJ2-2; the D is unclear. The CDR3 consists of 14 residues. The germline V gene has CDR1 MNHNS and CDR2 SASEGT. The ends were cut back, 1 base at V and 4 bases at J, with 7 bases in the middle. The CDR3: CASSEELLTGELFF. The CDR3 nucleotides are TGTGCCAGCAGTGAAGAACTCCTCACCGGGGAGCTGTTTTTT.

Many counts were recorded for this clonotype. V and J are TRBV28 and TRBJ1-5, with a weak D call TRBD1 (5 bases). Germline V CDR1 and CDR2: MDHEN, SYDVKM. The CDR3 loop spans 15 amino acids. V lost 5 bases to trimming and J lost 3 bases, with 14 bases between them. The CDR3 coding sequence is TGTGCCAGCAGTCCATCGGGGGGTCACAATCAGCCCCAGCATTTT. Protein sequence: CASSPSGGHNQPQHF.

This clonotype was picked up many times. The chain is built from TRBV20-1 and TRBJ2-7, with TRBD2 identical over 9 bases. The CDR3 spans 14 residues. Trimming removed 3 bases from V and 3 bases from J; junction bases left unmatched: 6. In germline, CDR1 is DFQATT, CDR2 SNEGSKA (reference sequence). The CDR3 coding sequence is TGCAGTGCTAGCGGGCTAGCGGGACTCTACGAGCAGTACTTC. Translating it yields CSASGLAGLYEQYF.

This clonotype was observed at least ten times. The chain links TRBV28 to TRBJ2-6; TRBD1 might be the D (6 bases). CDR3 length: 16 residues. CDR1 and CDR2 from the germline V gene are MDHEN and SYDVKM. The V end lost 6 bases, the J end lost 2 bases, and 14 bases lay between the germline ends. The CDR3 reads CASSPQGITGANVLTF. CDR3 nucleotide sequence: TGTGCCAGCAGCCCCCAGGGGATCACTGGGGCCAACGTCCTGACTTTC. The full variable domain, with the rest looked up from reference TRBV28 and TRBJ2-6, is DVKVTQSSRYLVKRTGEKVFLECVQDMDHENMFWYRQDPGLGLRLIYFSYDVKMKEKGDIPEGYSVSREKKERFSLILESASTNQTSMYLCASSPQGITGANVLTFGAGSRLTVL.

The genes are TRBV20-1 and TRBJ2-1, with D maybe TRBD1 (6 bases). The V gene lost 0 bases and the J gene lost 1 base, with 10 bases spanning the gap. Germline V gene lookup returns CDR1 DFQATT and CDR2 SNEGSKA (reference sequence). The CDR3 is 15 residues long. The CDR3 protein is CSARDLRGSYNEQFF. The CDR3 nucleotides are TGCAGTGCTAGAGATCTTAGGGGGTCCTACAATGAGCAGTTCTTC.

This clonotype was detected only a few times. The V call is TRBV10-3, the J call TRBJ1-1; D gene unclear. Trimming left V 2 bases short and J 1 base short, with 5 bases between. This CDR3 has 13 residues. Germline values: CDR1 ENHRY, CDR2 SYGVKD. The CDR3 loop reads CAISEIGNTEAFF. In DNA form, the CDR3 reads TGTGCCATCAGTGAGATAGGGAACACTGAAGCTTTCTTT.

The CDR3 spells CASSVGLAGKGANEQFF. CDR3 nucleotide sequence: TGTGCCAGTAGTGTGGGACTAGCGGGGAAGGGTGCCAATGAGCAGTTCTTC. The J gene is TRBJ2-1, the V gene TRBV19; 13 bases fit TRBD2. The germline V gene encodes CDR1 LNHDA and CDR2 SQIVND (reference sequence). J gave up 6 bases and V 5 bases, and 10 bases lay outside the gene matches. This CDR3 comprises 17 residues.

The CDR3 sequence: CSGSGGANYNEQFF. CDR3 nucleotides: TGCAGCGGTAGCGGGGGGGCTAACTACAATGAGCAGTTCTTC. The V and J genes are TRBV29-1 and TRBJ2-1, with 11 bases matching TRBD2. This CDR3 region has 14 residues. V gave up 7 bases and J gave up 3 bases; unmatched junction bases: 5. The germline V gene has CDR1 SQVTM and CDR2 ANQGSEA.

This clonotype appeared many times. Written as DNA, the CDR3 is TGTGCCAGCAGCCCCGGGGGCGGCCGTAGCTCCTACGAGCAGTACTTC. This encodes CASSPGGGRSSYEQYF. The gene calls are TRBV7-2 and TRBJ2-7; D is perhaps TRBD1 or TRBD2 (6 bases each). V shed 5 bases and J shed 0 bases, with 17 bases lying between them. Germline V gene lookup returns CDR1 SGHTA and CDR2 FQGNSA. This CDR3 has 16 residues.

This clonotype has at least ten counts. The chain uses TRBV7-9 and TRBJ2-7, with 11 bases aligning to TRBD2. This CDR3 is 17 amino acids long. Trimming took 1 base from V and 6 from J; bases not matched to a gene: 11. Per the germline V gene, CDR1 is SEHNR and CDR2 is FQNEAQ (reference sequence). The CDR3 DNA is TGTGCCAGCAGCTTAGGTCTAGCGGGAGGCCCGGGAGTCGAGCAGTACTTC. Its protein product is CASSLGLAGGPGVEQYF. Filled out from reference TRBV7-9 and TRBJ2-7, the complete variable domain reads DTGVSQNPRHKITKRGQNVTFRCDPISEHNRLYWYRQTLGQGPEFLTYFQNEAQLEKSRLLSDRFSAERPKGSFSTLEIQRTEQGDSAMYLCASSLGLAGGPGVEQYFGPGTRLTVT.

This clonotype came up a few times. The chain links TRBV29-1 to TRBJ2-7, with 13 bases matching TRBD2. CDR1 is SQVTM and CDR2 is ANQGSEA in the germline V gene. J lost 4 bases, V lost 5 bases, and 11 bases had no gene match. The CDR3 loop spans 16 amino acids. CDR3 nucleotide sequence: TGCAGCGTTCGGACTAGCGGGAGTCCCAGCCCTTACGAGCAGTACTTC. Its translation: CSVRTSGSPSPYEQYF.

This chain uses TRBV7-9 with TRBJ1-2; 8 bases align to TRBD1. CDR3 length: 14 amino acids. The J segment lost 3 bases and the V segment lost 5 bases, leaving 5 bases of the junction unmatched. CDR1 is SEHNR and CDR2 is FQNEAQ in the germline V gene (reference sequence). The CDR3 sequence is CASSPDREDYGYTF. The CDR3 DNA reads TGTGCCAGCAGCCCGGACAGGGAGGACTATGGCTACACCTTC.

This clonotype turned up a few times. The genes are TRBV5-4 and TRBJ2-4; D is possibly TRBD1 (6 bases). CDR1 is SGHNT and CDR2 is YYREEE in the germline V gene (reference sequence). CDR3 size: 15 residues. V lost 4 bases to trimming and J lost 6 bases, with 17 bases between them. The CDR3 bases are TGTGCCAGCAGCCTCCTCCAGGGGAAGGTAAACATTCAGTACTTC. Protein sequence: CASSLLQGKVNIQYF.

Many counts were recorded for this clonotype. The CDR3 here is CASSQEGLVYNEQFF. CDR3 sequence (DNA): TGCGCCAGCAGCCAAGAAGGACTAGTTTACAATGAGCAGTTCTTC. V is TRBV4-1 and J is TRBJ2-1, with 7 bases aligning to TRBD2. V dropped 0 bases and J dropped 4; count of bases not matched to a gene: 3. Per germline, CDR1 MGHRA and CDR2 YSYEKL. CDR3 length: 15 residues.

There are many counts of this clonotype. The chain carries TRBV5-1 and TRBJ1-4; D remains ambiguous. The V end was cut by 3 bases, the J end by 0 bases, with 12 bases between. Germline loops: CDR1 SGHRS, CDR2 YFSETQ. This CDR3 comprises 16 residues. The CDR3: CASSSGPVATNEKLFF. The DNA for the CDR3 is TGCGCCAGCAGCTCAGGTCCAGTAGCAACTAATGAAAAACTGTTTTTT.

This clonotype was seen repeatedly, ten times or more. The chain recombines TRBV11-2 with TRBJ1-6; D may be TRBD1 (6 bases). The V gene's germline CDR1 is SGHAT and CDR2 FQNNGV. V shed 2 bases and J shed 8 bases, with 16 bases lying between them. This CDR3 is built from 16 residues. This chain's CDR3 is CASSLSGGRGDSPLHF. CDR3 in DNA: TGTGCCAGCAGCTTATCTGGGGGGCGGGGGGATTCACCCCTCCACTTT.

The CDR3 DNA sequence: TGTGCCAGCAGCTTGGTCAATTACAATGAGCAGTTCTTC. This translates into CASSLVNYNEQFF. This chain joins TRBV5-4 and TRBJ2-1; the D is unclear. The CDR3 spans 13 residues. V lost 0 bases and J 4 bases, leaving 5 bases between the germline ends. Germline V gene lookup returns CDR1 SGHNT and CDR2 YYREEE (reference sequence).

DNA of the CDR3: TGCAGTGCTACCCGGACTAGCGGAGAAGATGAGCAGTTCTTC. Its protein is CSATRTSGEDEQFF. The chain couples TRBV20-1 to TRBJ2-1, with 10 positions matching TRBD2. V lost 4 bases to trimming and J lost 8 bases; unmatched junction nucleotides: 8. Germline V lookup: CDR1 DFQATT, CDR2 SNEGSKA (reference sequence). The CDR3 spans 14 residues.

This clonotype occurred many times. The chain recombines TRBV20-1 with TRBJ2-1, with TRBD2 matching 13 bases. Germline trimming cut 6 bases from V and 9 bases from J; bases unmatched to any gene: 8. Germline CDR1 DFQATT, CDR2 SNEGSKA (reference sequence). This CDR3 has 14 residues. This CDR3 reads CSAKLAGGLGEQFF. In nucleotides, the CDR3 is TGCAGTGCCAAACTAGCGGGGGGGTTGGGTGAGCAGTTCTTC.